This T cell receptor (beta chain) was captured in a study of cytomegalovirus exposure and HLA in healthy donors. General observations from the study: TCR beta sequences reportedly predicted the HLA-A and HLA-B alleles of most subjects accurately.

With 60 Vbeta and 13 Jbeta primers, the PCR was carried out. TCRdb's copy holds only in-frame clones and misses some; the assay was immunoSEQ multiplex PCR. The data hold roughly 130,000 clones, with over 60% observed a single time. As to this clone: Its target is not known.

The sequence was obtained from a male donor in good health and CMV-seropositive. Sequencing used PBMCs.

The CDR3, as DNA: TGTGCCAGCAGTTTGTCAGGGAACCATTACGAGCAGTACTTC. This codes for CASSLSGNHYEQYF. The chain uses TRBV28 and TRBJ2-7; D is perhaps TRBD1 (5 bases). Trimming removed 3 bases at V and 4 bases at J, with 13 bases between. There are 14 residues in the CDR3. Germline CDR1 and CDR2: MDHEN and SYDVKM.